This T cell receptor beta chain was retrieved from a study of molecular identifiers for immune sequencing clone quantification. Bulk libraries came from a prior protocol with listed TCR primers. TCRdb reprocessed the PCR reads with MiXCR, giving one entry per CDR3 protein. The data show more than 450,000 distinct CDR3 sequences, about 20% seen once. When naive CD8 T cells were sorted, they were gated as CD8+CD4-CCR7+CD45RA+. Trimming took 2 bases from V and 5 from J, leaving 13 bases between them. The germline V gene has CDR1 SGDLS and CDR2 YYNGEE. The CDR3 is 14 residues long. This clonotype was recorded at least ten times. The antigen is not known. Findings and limits, study-wide: A shared barcode on identical TCR molecules could lead to underestimated sizes for highly expanded clones. Beyond 20 RNA copies, clones held over 98% of effector molecules, compared with under 1% in naive cells.

This chain connects TRBV9 to TRBJ1-1, with D perhaps matching TRBD1 (5 bases). The sequencing input was naive CD8+ T cells from blood, with Jurkat cell RNA spiked in. Subset noted: FACS-sorted CD8+CD4-CCR7+CD45RA+ naive T cells. This clonotype was obtained from a human donor in good health. Some libraries in this study had Jurkat cell RNA spiked in. This CDR3 is CASSVDGGWTEAFF. The DNA for the CDR3 is TGTGCCAGCAGCGTGGATGGGGGGTGGACTGAAGCTTTCTTT.